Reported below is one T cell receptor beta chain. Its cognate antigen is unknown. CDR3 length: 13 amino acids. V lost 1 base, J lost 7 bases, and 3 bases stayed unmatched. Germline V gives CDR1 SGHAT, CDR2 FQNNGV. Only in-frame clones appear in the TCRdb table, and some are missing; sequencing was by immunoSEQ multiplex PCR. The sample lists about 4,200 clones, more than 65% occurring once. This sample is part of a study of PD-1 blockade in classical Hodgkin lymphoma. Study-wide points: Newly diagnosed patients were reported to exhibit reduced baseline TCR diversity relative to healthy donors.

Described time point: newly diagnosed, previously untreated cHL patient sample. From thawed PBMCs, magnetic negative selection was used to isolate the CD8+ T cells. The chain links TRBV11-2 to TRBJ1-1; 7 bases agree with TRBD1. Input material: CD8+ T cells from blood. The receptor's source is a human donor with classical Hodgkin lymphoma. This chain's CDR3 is CASSLGQGGEAFF. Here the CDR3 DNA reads TGTGCCAGCAGCTTAGGTCAGGGGGGTGAAGCTTTCTTT. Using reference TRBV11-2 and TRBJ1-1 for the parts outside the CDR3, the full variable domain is EAGVAQSPRYKIIEKRQSVAFWCNPISGHATLYWYQQILGQGPKLLIQFQNNGVVDDSQLPKDRFSAERLKGVDSTLKIQPAKLEDSAVYLCASSLGQGGEAFFGQGTRLTVV.